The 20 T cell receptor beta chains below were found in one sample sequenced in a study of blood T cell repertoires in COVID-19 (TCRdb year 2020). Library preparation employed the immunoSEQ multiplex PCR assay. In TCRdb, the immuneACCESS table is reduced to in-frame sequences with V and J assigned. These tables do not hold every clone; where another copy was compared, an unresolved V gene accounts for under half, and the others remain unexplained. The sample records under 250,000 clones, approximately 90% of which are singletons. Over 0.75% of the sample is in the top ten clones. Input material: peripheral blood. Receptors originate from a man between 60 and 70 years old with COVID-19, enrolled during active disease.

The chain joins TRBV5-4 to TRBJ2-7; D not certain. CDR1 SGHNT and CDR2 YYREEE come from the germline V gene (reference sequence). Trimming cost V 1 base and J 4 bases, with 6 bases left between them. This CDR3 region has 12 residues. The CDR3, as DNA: TGTGCCAGCAGCTTGAATTTATACGAGCAGTACTTC. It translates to CASSLNLYEQYF.

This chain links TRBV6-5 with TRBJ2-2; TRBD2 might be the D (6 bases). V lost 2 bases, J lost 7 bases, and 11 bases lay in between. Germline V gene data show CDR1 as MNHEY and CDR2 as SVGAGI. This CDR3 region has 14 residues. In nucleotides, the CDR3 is TGTGCCAGCAGTTACAGCTGGGGAGGCGGGGAGCTGTTTTTT. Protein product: CASSYSWGGGELFF.

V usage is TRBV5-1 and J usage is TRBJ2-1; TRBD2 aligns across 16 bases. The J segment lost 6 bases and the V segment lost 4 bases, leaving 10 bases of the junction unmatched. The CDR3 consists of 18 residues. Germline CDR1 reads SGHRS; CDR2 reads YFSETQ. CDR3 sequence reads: CASSRTGTSGRVSNEQFF. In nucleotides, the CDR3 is TGCGCCAGCAGCCGGACCGGGACTAGCGGGAGGGTGAGCAATGAGCAGTTCTTC.

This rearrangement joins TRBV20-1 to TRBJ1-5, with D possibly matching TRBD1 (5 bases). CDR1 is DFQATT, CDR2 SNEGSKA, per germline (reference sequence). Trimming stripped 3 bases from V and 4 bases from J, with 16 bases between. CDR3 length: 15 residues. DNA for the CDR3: TGCAGTGCTAGTATCGGGGGAGAGGGTAATCAGCCCCAGCATTTT. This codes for CSASIGGEGNQPQHF.

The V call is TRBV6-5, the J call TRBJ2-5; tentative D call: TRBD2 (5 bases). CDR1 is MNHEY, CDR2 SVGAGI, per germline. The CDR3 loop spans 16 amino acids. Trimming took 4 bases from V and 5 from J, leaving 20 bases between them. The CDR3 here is CASSLMAVQRGETQYF. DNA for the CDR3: TGTGCCAGCAGTTTAATGGCGGTCCAGAGAGGGGAGACCCAGTACTTC.

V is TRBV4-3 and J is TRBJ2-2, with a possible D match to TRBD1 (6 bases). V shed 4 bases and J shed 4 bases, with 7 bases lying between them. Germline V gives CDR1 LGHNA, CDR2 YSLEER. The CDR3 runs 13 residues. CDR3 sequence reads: CASSPRGTGELFF. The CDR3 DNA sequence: TGCGCCAGCAGCCCCAGGGGCACCGGGGAGCTGTTTTTT.

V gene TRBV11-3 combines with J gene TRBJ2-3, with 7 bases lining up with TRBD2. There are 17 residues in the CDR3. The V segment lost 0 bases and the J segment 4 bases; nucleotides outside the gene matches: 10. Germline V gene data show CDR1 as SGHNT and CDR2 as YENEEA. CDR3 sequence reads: CASSLDRTGGRPDTQYF. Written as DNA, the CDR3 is TGTGCCAGCAGCTTAGATAGGACGGGGGGACGACCAGATACGCAGTATTTT.

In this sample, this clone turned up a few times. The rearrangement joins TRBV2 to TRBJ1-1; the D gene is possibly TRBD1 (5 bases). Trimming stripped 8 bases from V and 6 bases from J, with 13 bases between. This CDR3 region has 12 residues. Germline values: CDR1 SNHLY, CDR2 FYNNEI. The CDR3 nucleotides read TGTGCCAGCTGCAGGGCTGCCTCTGAAGCTTTCTTT. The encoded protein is CASCRAASEAFF. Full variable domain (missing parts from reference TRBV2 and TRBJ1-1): EPEVTQTPSHQVTQMGQEVILRCVPISNHLYFYWYRQILGQKVEFLVSFYNNEISEKSEIFDDQFSVERPDGSNFTLKIRSTKLEDSAMYFCASCRAASEAFFGQGTRLTVV.

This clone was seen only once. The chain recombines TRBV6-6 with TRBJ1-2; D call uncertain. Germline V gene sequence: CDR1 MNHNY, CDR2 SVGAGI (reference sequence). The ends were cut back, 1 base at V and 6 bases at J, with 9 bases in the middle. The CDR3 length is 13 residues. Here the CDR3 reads CASSYLPANGYTF. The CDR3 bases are TGTGCCAGCAGTTACTTACCAGCGAATGGCTACACCTTC.

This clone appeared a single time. The CDR3 reads CASSPPGGGSGANVLTF. Written as DNA, the CDR3 is TGCGCCAGCAGTCCTCCGGGGGGCGGCTCTGGGGCCAACGTCCTGACTTTC. This chain links TRBV23-1 with TRBJ2-6; TRBD2 might be the D (7 bases). TRBV23-1 is labeled an ORF, and its function is uncertain. V was pared by 4 bases and J by 0 bases, with 13 bases between. CDR3 length: 17 residues.

Here the CDR3 reads CASSSGQGDPTLYGYTF. In DNA, the CDR3 is TGTGCCAGCAGCTCCGGACAGGGGGACCCCACCCTCTATGGCTACACCTTC. The V gene is TRBV7-2, the J gene TRBJ1-2; 10 positions match TRBD1. CDR3 length: 17 amino acids. Looked up from germline, CDR1 is SGHTA and CDR2 is FQGNSA. V was clipped by 4 bases and J by 4 bases; unmatched bases: 12.

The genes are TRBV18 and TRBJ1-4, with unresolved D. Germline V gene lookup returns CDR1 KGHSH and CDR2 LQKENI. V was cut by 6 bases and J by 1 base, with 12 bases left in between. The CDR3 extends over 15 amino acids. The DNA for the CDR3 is TGTGCCAGCTCCACCCAGGCAGTAACTAATGAAAAACTGTTTTTT. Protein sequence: CASSTQAVTNEKLFF.

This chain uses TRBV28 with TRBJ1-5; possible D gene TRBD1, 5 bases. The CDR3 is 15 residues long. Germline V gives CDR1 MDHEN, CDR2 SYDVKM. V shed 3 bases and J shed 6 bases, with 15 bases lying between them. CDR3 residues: CASSLEGYLGQPQHF. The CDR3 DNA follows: TGTGCCAGCAGTTTGGAGGGGTATCTCGGTCAGCCCCAGCATTTT.

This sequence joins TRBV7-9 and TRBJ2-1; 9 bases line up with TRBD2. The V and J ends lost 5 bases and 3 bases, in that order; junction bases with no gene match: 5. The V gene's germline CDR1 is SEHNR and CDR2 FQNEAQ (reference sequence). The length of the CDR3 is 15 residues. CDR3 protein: CASSPTSGGYNEQFF. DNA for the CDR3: TGTGCCAGCAGCCCGACTAGCGGCGGCTACAATGAGCAGTTCTTC.

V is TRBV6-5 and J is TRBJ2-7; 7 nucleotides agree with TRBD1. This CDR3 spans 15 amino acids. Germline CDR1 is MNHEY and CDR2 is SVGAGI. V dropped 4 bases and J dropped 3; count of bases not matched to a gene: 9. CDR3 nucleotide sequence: TGTGCCAGCAGTTTCCGCTCGACAGGGATCTACGAGCAGTACTTC. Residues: CASSFRSTGIYEQYF.

The CDR3 DNA reads as TGTGCCAGCAGTCGCAGGGTCGGTGAGCAGTTCTTC. Residues: CASSRRVGEQFF. The rearrangement joins TRBV12-3 or TRBV12-4 to TRBJ2-1; perhaps TRBD1 as D (5 bases). This CDR3 contains 12 residues. Trimming took 5 bases from V and 9 from J, leaving 11 bases between them.

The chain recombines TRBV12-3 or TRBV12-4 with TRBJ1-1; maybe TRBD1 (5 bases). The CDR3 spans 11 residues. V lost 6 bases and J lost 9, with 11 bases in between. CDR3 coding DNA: TGTGCCAGCAGCTTTGACAGAAAAGCTTTCTTT. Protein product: CASSFDRKAFF.

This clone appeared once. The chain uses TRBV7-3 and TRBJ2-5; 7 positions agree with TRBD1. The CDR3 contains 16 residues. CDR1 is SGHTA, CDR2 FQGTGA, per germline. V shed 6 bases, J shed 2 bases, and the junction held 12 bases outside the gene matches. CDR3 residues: CASSATGAARQETQYF. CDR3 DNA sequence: TGTGCCAGCAGTGCTACAGGGGCAGCGAGGCAAGAGACCCAGTACTTC.

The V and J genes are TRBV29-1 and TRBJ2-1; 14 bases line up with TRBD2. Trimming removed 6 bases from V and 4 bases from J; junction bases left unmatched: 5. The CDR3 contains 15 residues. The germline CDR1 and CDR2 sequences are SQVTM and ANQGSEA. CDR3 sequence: CSVDGLAGGYNEQFF. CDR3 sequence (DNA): TGCAGCGTAGACGGACTAGCGGGAGGTTACAATGAGCAGTTCTTC.

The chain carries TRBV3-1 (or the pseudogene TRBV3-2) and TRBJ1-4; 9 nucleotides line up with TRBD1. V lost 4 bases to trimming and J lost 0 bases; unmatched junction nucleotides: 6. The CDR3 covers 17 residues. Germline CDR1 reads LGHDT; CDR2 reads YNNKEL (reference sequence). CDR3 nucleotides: TGTGCCAGCAGCCTACGACAGGGGGAGGCAACTAATGAAAAACTGTTTTTT. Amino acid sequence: CASSLRQGEATNEKLFF.